What follows are 2 T cell receptor beta chains derived from one specimen sequenced in a study of CD8 T cells in ankylosing spondylitis. Study results and limitations: What appeared characteristic of ankylosing spondylitis blood was a TCR beta motif of eight highly homologous variants.

The antigens for these receptors are not known. TCRdb redid the calling of the 5' RACE reads with MiXCR, one entry per CDR3 protein. Here the sample spans some 840,000 distinct CDR3 sequences, about 11% being singletons. Sequencing used blood, either unsorted or a sorted T cell fraction (not recorded which). The receptors derive from a male donor with ankylosing spondylitis.

The chain combines TRBV4-3 with TRBJ2-7, with D possibly being TRBD2 (6 bases). This CDR3 contains 15 residues. Trimming took 1 base from V and 7 from J, leaving 17 bases between them. Germline CDR1 reads LGHNA; CDR2 reads YSLEER. CDR3 sequence (DNA): TGCGCCAGCAGCCAAGGATTGACAGCGGCGGGGGAGCAGTACTTC. Its protein product is CASSQGLTAAGEQYF.

This rearrangement joins TRBV5-1 to TRBJ1-1; D might be TRBD1 (6 bases). V lost 1 base to trimming and J lost 0 bases, with 13 bases between them. Germline V gives CDR1 SGHRS, CDR2 YFSETQ. This CDR3 has 16 residues. The CDR3 is CASSLRQGTMNTEAFF. CDR3 DNA: TGCGCCAGCAGCTTGAGGCAGGGGACTATGAACACTGAAGCTTTCTTT. The entire variable domain, with the rest obtained from reference TRBV5-1 and TRBJ1-1, is as follows: KAGVTQTPRYLIKTRGQQVTLSCSPISGHRSVSWYQQTPGQGLQFLFEYFSETQRNKGNFPGRFSGRQFSNSRSEMNVSTLELGDSALYLCASSLRQGTMNTEAFFGQGTRLTVV.